This T cell receptor (beta chain) was recorded in a study of monozygotic twins with inflammatory bowel disease. Findings and caveats of the study: Discordant twins showed the same repertoire similarity as concordant twins, possibly from limited power.

Points on this clonotype: Antigen specificity is unknown.

CDR3 length: 16 amino acids. Germline-derived CDR1 and CDR2 are LGHDT and YNNKEL (reference sequence). The study subjected TCRalpha and TCRbeta cDNA to two nested PCRs of roughly 16 and 10 cycles. TCRdb re-called the 5' RACE reads, yielding one record per CDR3 amino acid sequence without DNA. The repertoire table contains approximately 420,000 distinct CDR3 sequences. Sequenced input: blood. V and J are TRBV3-1 and TRBJ2-1; there is no DNA to check the TCRdb D call of TRBD2. The receptor was isolated from a human donor with ulcerative colitis or Crohn's disease, or a healthy co-twin of an affected twin (not recorded which). The CDR3 sequence is CASSQFSGEGYNEQFF.